The text below deals with one TCR beta chain. The antigen is undetermined. The method was immunoSEQ multiplex PCR; TCRdb's version includes in-frame clones alone and lacks a portion of them. The sample has 150,000 or so clones; about 93% are singletons. This specimen comes from a study of T cell responses to AZD1222 COVID-19 vaccine. The CDR3 extends over 15 amino acids. The V gene end was trimmed by 0 bases and the J gene end by 6 bases; junction bases not matched to a gene: 5. Germline V gene data show CDR1 as KGHSH and CDR2 as LQKENI. General observations from the study: Epitopes outside B.1.351 and B.1.1.7 mutated regions reportedly drew nearly half of spike TCRs.

The specimen was peripheral blood, collected on day 0 of AZD1222 vaccination. The chain combines TRBV18 with TRBJ2-7; 10 bases map to TRBD1. The sequence came from an adult in good health. The CDR3 DNA reads TGTGCCAGCTCACCACCGAGACAGGGGGCAGGCGAGCAGTACTTC. It encodes CASSPPRQGAGEQYF.